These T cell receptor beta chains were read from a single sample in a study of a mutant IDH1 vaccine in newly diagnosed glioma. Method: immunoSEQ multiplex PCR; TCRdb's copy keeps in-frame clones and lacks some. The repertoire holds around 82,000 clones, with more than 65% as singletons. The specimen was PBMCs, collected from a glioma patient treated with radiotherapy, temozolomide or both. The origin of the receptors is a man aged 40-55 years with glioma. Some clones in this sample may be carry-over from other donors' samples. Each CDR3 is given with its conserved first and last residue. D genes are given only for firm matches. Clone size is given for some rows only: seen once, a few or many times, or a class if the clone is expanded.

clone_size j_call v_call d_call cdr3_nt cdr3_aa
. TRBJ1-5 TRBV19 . TGTGCCAGTAGTCATCAGAATCAGCCCCAGCATTTT CASSHQNQPQHF
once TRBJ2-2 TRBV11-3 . TGTGCCAGCAGCTTAGAATACACCGGGGAGCTGTTTTTT CASSLEYTGELFF
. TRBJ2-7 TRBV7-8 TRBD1 TGTGCCAGCAGCGCACCGGGACAGGGTACGCACGAGCAGTACTTC CASSAPGQGTHEQYF
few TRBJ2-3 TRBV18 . TGTGCCAGCTCACCAGGCCTTTACACAGATACGCAGTATTTT CASSPGLYTDTQYF
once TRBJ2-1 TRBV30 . TGTGCCCTGGAACCCAGGGGGGATGAGCAGTTCTTC CALEPRGDEQFF
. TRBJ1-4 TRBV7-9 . TGTGCCAGCAGCCCAAGAATGGGGTGGGGAGAAAAACTGTTTTTT CASSPRMGWGEKLFF
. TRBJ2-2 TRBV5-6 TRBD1 TGTGCCAGCAGCTTTGGGACAGGGAACACCGGGGAGCTGTTTTTT CASSFGTGNTGELFF
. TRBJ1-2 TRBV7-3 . TGTGCCAGCAGCCAAGCAGGAAACTATGGCTACACCTTC CASSQAGNYGYTF
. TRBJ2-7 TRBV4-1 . TGCGCCAGCAGCCCGAGGGGGGAATTCTCCTACGAGCAGTACTTC CASSPRGEFSYEQYF
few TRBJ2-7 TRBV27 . TGTGCCAGCAGTGCCTCCGGGACCATCAAGTCCTACGAGCAGTACTTC CASSASGTIKSYEQYF
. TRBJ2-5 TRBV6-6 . TGTGCCAGCAGGGCCGGGATCCAAGAGACCCAGTACTTC CASRAGIQETQYF
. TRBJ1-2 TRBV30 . TGTGCCTGGAGTGTTACCCTGCTTACAGGGCTGGGCTACACCTTC CAWSVTLLTGLGYTF
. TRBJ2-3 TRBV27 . TGTGCCAGCAGTTTATCCTTGGGGGCTCGAGATACGCAGTATTTT CASSLSLGARDTQYF
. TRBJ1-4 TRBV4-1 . TGCGCCAGCAGCCTAGCCGTTGGGTTTTCCGAAAAACTGTTTTTT CASSLAVGFSEKLFF
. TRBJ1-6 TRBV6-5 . TGTGCCAGCAGCGACAGGTGGTCAAATTCACCCCTCCACTTT CASSDRWSNSPLHF
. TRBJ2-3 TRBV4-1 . TGCGCCAGCAGCCAAGCGAGGGGGATAGATACGCAGTATTTT CASSQARGIDTQYF
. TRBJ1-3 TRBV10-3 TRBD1 TGTGCCACAAAAAAAGGGACCGGGACAGTCGGAAACACCATATATTTT CATKKGTGTVGNTIYF
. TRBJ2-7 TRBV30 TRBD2 TGTGCCTGGGGCCTAGCGGCCGAGCAGTACTTC CAWGLAAEQYF
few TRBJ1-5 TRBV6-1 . TGTGCCAGCAGTGAGCCAGGGATTAGCAATCAGCCCCAGCATTTT CASSEPGISNQPQHF
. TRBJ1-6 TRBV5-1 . TGCGCCAGCAGATTGCCGGGGGCGAATTCACCCCTCCACTTT CASRLPGANSPLHF